This T cell receptor (beta chain) is from a study of T-cell reconstitution after alpha-beta-depleted transplantation in children. Unique molecular identifiers were used in preparing the TCRbeta library. Each CDR3 protein gets one entry after TCRdb re-called the PCR reads with MiXCR. Here the sample spans about 980,000 distinct CDR3 sequences, roughly 29% being singletons. Study results and limitations: Among T cells one year after transplant, newly produced cells accounted for most counts and diversity.

To note about this clonotype: Its target is not known.

The source material was PBMCs, mostly from graft donor cells, sampled 360 days after TCRalphabeta/CD19-depleted stem cell transplant. The origin of this receptor is a boy younger than two who had a stem cell transplant for SCID, so the T cells may come from the graft donor.

CDR3 in amino acids: CASSSQLGPLRTEAFF. In nucleotides, the CDR3 is TGTGCCAGCAGCTCACAGTTGGGACCCCTGCGTACTGAAGCTTTCTTT. V gene TRBV21-1 combines with J gene TRBJ1-1; the DNA was not compared with TRBD1, the D call given in the table. TRBV21-1 is shown as a pseudogene. This CDR3 spans 16 amino acids.